The 8 T cell receptor beta chains given below trace back to one sample, sequenced in a study of T and B cells in COVID-19 patients. From blood, about 240-550 ng of genomic DNA served as TRB template. TRB rearrangements were amplified by multiplex PCR with BIOMED2 TRB-A/B primers. TCRdb re-derived calls from the multiplex PCR reads in MiXCR, one entry per CDR3 protein. The sample lists 20,000 to 25,000 distinct CDR3 sequences, 25% to 35% occurring once. Sequencing used blood. Every receptor here comes from a human donor who had recovered from COVID-19.

The V gene is TRBV20-1, the J gene TRBJ2-1; 7 bases line up with TRBD1. CDR3 length: 13 residues. V was clipped by 2 bases and J by 3 bases; unmatched bases: 1. Looked up from germline, CDR1 is DFQATT and CDR2 is SNEGSKA (reference sequence). CDR3 sequence (DNA): TGCAGTGCTAGACGGGACAGCTACAATGAGCAGTTCTTC. It specifies CSARRDSYNEQFF.

This clonotype came up once. It may be a read error: a sequence one base away is much more abundant. The chain joins TRBV18 to TRBJ2-3; no reliable D call. CDR1 KGHSH and CDR2 LQKENI come from the germline V gene. The CDR3 extends over 13 amino acids. The CDR3 region has the DNA TGTGCCAGCACACCGGCTAGCACAGATACGCAGTATTTT. Translating it yields CASTPASTDTQYF.

In this sample, this clonotype turned up a few times. The chain employs TRBV6-5 and TRBJ2-1; D might be TRBD2 (6 bases). The CDR3 contains 13 residues. Germline assignment: CDR1 MNHEY and CDR2 SVGAGI. Trimming took 4 bases from V and 6 from J, leaving 10 bases between them. The CDR3 DNA reads as TGTGCCAGCAGTTGGAGGGGTACCAATGAGCAGTTCTTC. This gives the protein CASSWRGTNEQFF.

CDR3 DNA sequence: TGTGCCAGCAGCTTGGTCGGGGGCGGGACCGGGGAGCTGTTTTTT. This translates into CASSLVGGGTGELFF. V is TRBV5-4 and J is TRBJ2-2; D assignment may be TRBD1 or TRBD2 (6 bases each). The germline V gene has CDR1 SGHNT and CDR2 YYREEE (reference sequence). V was pared by 0 bases and J by 5 bases, with 11 bases between. The CDR3 loop spans 15 amino acids.

This clonotype was observed at least ten times. The rearrangement joins TRBV30 to TRBJ2-2; D unclear. CDR3 length: 11 amino acids. Trimming shortened V by 8 bases and J by 5 bases, and 9 bases separated the two germline ends. Germline lookup yields CDR1 GTSNPN and CDR2 SVGIG (reference sequence). In DNA, the CDR3 is TGTGCCGGCCAGGCAACCGGGGAGCTGTTTTTT. Its translation is CAGQATGELFF.

This clonotype was counted at least ten times. The chain uses TRBV19 and TRBJ2-7, with D tentatively TRBD1 (6 bases). Per the germline V gene, CDR1 is LNHDA and CDR2 is SQIVND (reference sequence). Trimming took 2 bases from V and 6 from J, leaving 23 bases between them. The CDR3 covers 17 residues. This CDR3 is CASSIHMAGANWGEQYF. The DNA for the CDR3 is TGTGCCAGTAGTATACATATGGCAGGGGCTAACTGGGGCGAGCAGTACTTC.

This clonotype was seen only a few times. This rearrangement joins TRBV5-1 to TRBJ2-5; the D is unclear. Trimming removed 6 bases at V and 0 bases at J, with 3 bases between. Germline V lookup: CDR1 SGHRS, CDR2 YFSETQ. The CDR3 totals 11 residues. DNA of the CDR3: TGCGCCAGCATGTACCAAGAGACCCAGTACTTC. Translated, it gives CASMYQETQYF. The full variable domain, completed using reference TRBV5-1 and TRBJ2-5, is KAGVTQTPRYLIKTRGQQVTLSCSPISGHRSVSWYQQTPGQGLQFLFEYFSETQRNKGNFPGRFSGRQFSNSRSEMNVSTLELGDSALYLCASMYQETQYFGPGTRLLVL.

This clonotype was counted many times. This chain uses TRBV13 with TRBJ2-1; D may be TRBD1 (6 bases). Germline V gene lookup returns CDR1 PRHDT and CDR2 FYEKMQ (reference sequence). There are 18 residues in the CDR3. Trimming stripped 1 base from V and 4 bases from J, with 20 bases between. The CDR3 DNA reads TGTGCCAGCAGCTTAGAGGGACATATCCAGGTACGGTACAATGAGCAGTTCTTC. Its protein product is CASSLEGHIQVRYNEQFF.